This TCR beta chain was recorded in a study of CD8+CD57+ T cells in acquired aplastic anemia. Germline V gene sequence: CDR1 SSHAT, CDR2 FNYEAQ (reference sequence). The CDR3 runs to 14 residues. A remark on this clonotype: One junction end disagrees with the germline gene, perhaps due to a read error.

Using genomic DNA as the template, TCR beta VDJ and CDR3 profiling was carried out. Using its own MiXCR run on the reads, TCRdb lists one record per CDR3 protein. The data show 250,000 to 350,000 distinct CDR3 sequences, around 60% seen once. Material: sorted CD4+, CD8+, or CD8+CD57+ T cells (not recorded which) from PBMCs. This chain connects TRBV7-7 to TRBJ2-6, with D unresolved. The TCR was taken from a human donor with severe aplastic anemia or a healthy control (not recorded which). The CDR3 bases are TGTGCTAGCAGCTTCTCCCCCGGGGCCAACGTCCTGACTTTC. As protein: CASSFSPGANVLTF.